A single sample is the source of the 24 T cell receptor beta chains below, sequenced in a study of OX40 agonist ivuxolimab in advanced cancers. Method: immunoSEQ multiplex PCR; TCRdb's copy keeps in-frame clones and lacks some. Among 62,000 or so clones listed, around nine tenths were seen once. This sample comprised CD4+ or CD8+ T cells sorted from blood, obtained in a trial of the OX40 agonist ivuxolimab. The receptors originated from an adult with an advanced solid tumor such as melanoma, head and neck, liver or kidney cancer.

The chain couples TRBV28 to TRBJ1-2; D remains unclear. The germline gives CDR1 MDHEN, CDR2 SYDVKM. This CDR3 is 11 amino acids long. The V and J ends lost 8 bases and 8 bases respectively, with 12 bases between them. The CDR3, as DNA: TGTGCCAGCCACACCCGCCGCGGCTACACCTTC. Translation: CASHTRRGYTF.

The genes are TRBV7-3 and TRBJ2-6, with D hard to call. Trimming pared 5 bases from V and 2 bases from J, leaving 7 bases between. This CDR3 spans 14 amino acids. Per the germline V gene, CDR1 is SGHTA and CDR2 is FQGTGA. Written as DNA, the CDR3 is TGTGCCAGCAGCGAAGTCCCTGGGGCCAACGTCCTGACTTTC. Its protein product is CASSEVPGANVLTF.

The gene calls are TRBV30 and TRBJ2-5, with D unclear. CDR3 length equals 12 residues. Per the germline V gene, CDR1 is GTSNPN and CDR2 is SVGIG (reference sequence). V lost 3 bases and J 4 bases, leaving 9 bases between the germline ends. The CDR3 coding sequence is TGTGCCTGGAGCGCCCTTCTAGAGACCCAGTACTTC. This codes for CAWSALLETQYF.

The chain couples TRBV5-1 to TRBJ2-4; 9 bases align to TRBD1. Germline V CDR1 and CDR2: SGHRS, YFSETQ. V shed 3 bases and J 7 bases; nucleotides not matched to a gene: 8. CDR3 length equals 15 residues. The CDR3, as DNA: TGCGCCAGCAGCTCAATTCCGGGACAGGGTAACATTCAGTACTTC. Residues: CASSSIPGQGNIQYF.

In DNA, the CDR3 is TGCGCCAGCAGCAGCCAAATCCAAGAGACCCAGTACTTC. Protein: CASSSQIQETQYF. The genes are TRBV5-1 and TRBJ2-5; D not resolved. V lost 4 bases and J lost 1, with 8 bases in between. The V gene's germline CDR1 is SGHRS and CDR2 YFSETQ. This CDR3 is 13 amino acids long.

The CDR3, as DNA: TGTGCCAGCCCACCCCCGACAGGGCAGTACTATGGCTACACCTTC. This translates into CASPPPTGQYYGYTF. The chain has TRBV6-1 and TRBJ1-2, with 7 bases matching TRBD1. Germline trimming cut 8 bases from V and 3 bases from J; bases unmatched to any gene: 12. Germline V gives CDR1 MNHNS, CDR2 SASEGT. The CDR3 is made up of 15 amino acids.

The genes are TRBV5-4 and TRBJ1-1; D is perhaps TRBD1 (5 bases). The ends were cut back, 2 bases at V and 4 bases at J, with 12 bases in the middle. This CDR3 is built from 14 residues. Germline V gene lookup returns CDR1 SGHNT and CDR2 YYREEE (reference sequence). Here the CDR3 DNA reads TGTGCCAGCAGCTTAAGGGGCTTTGGCACTGAAGCTTTCTTT. It translates to CASSLRGFGTEAFF. Complete variable domain (other parts from reference TRBV5-4 and TRBJ1-1): ETGVTQSPTHLIKTRGQQVTLRCSSQSGHNTVSWYQQALGQGPQFIFQYYREEENGRGNFPPRFSGLQFPNYSSELNVNALELDDSALYLCASSLRGFGTEAFFGQGTRLTVV.

The V gene is TRBV5-1, the J gene TRBJ2-1, with D perhaps being TRBD1 or TRBD2 (5 bases each). V was pared by 6 bases and J by 7 bases, with 11 bases between. This CDR3 region has 12 residues. Germline CDR1 and CDR2: SGHRS and YFSETQ. The CDR3 reads CASMDWTNEQFF. CDR3 in DNA: TGCGCCAGCATGGACTGGACAAATGAGCAGTTCTTC.

The CDR3 DNA reads as TGTGCCAGCGCTTTTGGAGGAGGCAATCAGCCCCAGCATTTT. Protein: CASAFGGGNQPQHF. The gene calls are TRBV2 and TRBJ1-5; D is unclear. The CDR3 sequence is 14 residues long. V was trimmed by 8 bases and J by 2 bases, leaving 13 bases between them. Looked up from germline, CDR1 is SNHLY and CDR2 is FYNNEI.

This chain uses TRBV4-1 with TRBJ2-2; D call uncertain. CDR1 MGHRA and CDR2 YSYEKL come from the germline V gene. This CDR3 has 14 amino acids. V was pared by 2 bases and J by 2 bases, with 6 bases between. In nucleotides, the CDR3 is TGCGCCAGCAGCCAAAGAGAAAACACCGGGGAGCTGTTTTTT. Encoded protein: CASSQRENTGELFF.

This clone was picked up one time. The V and J genes are TRBV10-1 and TRBJ2-1; 10 positions match TRBD2. Germline CDR1 reads WNHNN; CDR2 reads SYGVQD (reference sequence). The CDR3 spans 16 residues. Losses at the gene ends were 2 bases for V and 1 base for J; bases not matched to a gene: 2. The CDR3 is CASSETGLASYNEQFF. The CDR3 bases are TGCGCCAGCAGTGAGACGGGACTAGCGTCCTACAATGAGCAGTTCTTC.

The V gene is TRBV21-1, the J gene TRBJ2-3. TRBV21-1 is marked as a pseudogene. CDR3 length equals 15 residues. Here the CDR3 reads CASSKGGAVTDTQYF. The CDR3 coding sequence is TGTGCCAGCAGCAAAGGGGGGGCTGTCACAGATACGCAGTATTTT.

The V call is TRBV6-1, the J call TRBJ2-3; 10 bases are a match to TRBD1. Germline CDR1 and CDR2: MNHNS and SASEGT. CDR3 length: 16 residues. Unmatched junction bases numbered 4, after V lost 3 bases and J lost 1 base. DNA for the CDR3: TGTGCCAGCAGTGACGGAGACAGGGGGCGCACAGATACGCAGTATTTT. Protein sequence: CASSDGDRGRTDTQYF.

The chain is built from TRBV18 and TRBJ1-5; 11 positions agree with TRBD1. Losses at the gene ends were 3 bases for V and 6 bases for J; bases not matched to a gene: 10. Germline assignment: CDR1 KGHSH and CDR2 LQKENI. The CDR3 spans 17 residues. The CDR3 sequence: CASSPRTGGAISQPQHF. The CDR3 DNA reads as TGTGCCAGCTCACCCAGGACAGGGGGCGCGATTAGTCAGCCCCAGCATTTT. The full variable domain, with the rest looked up from reference TRBV18 and TRBJ1-5, is NAGVMQNPRHLVRRRGQEARLRCSPMKGHSHVYWYRQLPEEGLKFMVYLQKENIIDESGMPKERFSAEFPKEGPSILRIQQVVRGDSAAYFCASSPRTGGAISQPQHFGDGTRLSIL.

The chain carries TRBV4-1 and TRBJ2-6, with D tentatively TRBD2 (5 bases). The V end lost 1 base, the J end lost 6 bases, and 19 bases lay between the germline ends. The V gene's germline CDR1 is MGHRA and CDR2 YSYEKL. The CDR3 spans 18 residues. The CDR3, as DNA: TGCGCCAGCAGCCAAGGAATTGGTGTCGGGGTGATGGCCAACGTCCTGACTTTC. This translates into CASSQGIGVGVMANVLTF.

The chain uses TRBV15 and TRBJ2-7; 10 bases are shared with TRBD1. The CDR3 length is 14 residues. Looked up from germline, CDR1 is LNHNV and CDR2 is YYDKDF (reference sequence). V lost 9 bases to trimming and J lost 4 bases; unmatched junction nucleotides: 9. Written as DNA, the CDR3 is TGTGCCACAACTGGGGACAGGGGTGGTTACGAGCAGTACTTC. It translates to CATTGDRGGYEQYF.

V and J are TRBV6-5 and TRBJ1-2; tentatively, D is TRBD1 (6 bases). Looked up from germline, CDR1 is MNHEY and CDR2 is SVGAGI. There are 15 residues in the CDR3. The germline V and J ends were trimmed by 5 bases and 4 bases, with 17 bases remaining between them. In DNA, the CDR3 is TGTGCCAGCAGTCAGCTCGGGGGGGCGGCCTATGGCTACACCTTC. It is translated as CASSQLGGAAYGYTF.

The chain couples TRBV7-9 to TRBJ2-5; the match to TRBD1 covers 7 bases. CDR1 is SEHNR, CDR2 FQNEAQ, per germline (reference sequence). Trimming cost V 1 base and J 2 bases; bases outside gene matches: 4. The CDR3 length is 15 residues. CDR3 nucleotide sequence: TGTGCCAGCAGCTTAGGGGCAGGGGGACAAGAGACCCAGTACTTC. This translates into CASSLGAGGQETQYF.

The chain combines TRBV4-1 with TRBJ1-4; D ambiguous. Trimming pared 0 bases from V and 11 bases from J, leaving 13 bases between. Germline V CDR1 and CDR2: MGHRA, YSYEKL. The CDR3 is 14 residues long. The CDR3 sequence: CASSQDPGTGKLFF. Written as DNA, the CDR3 is TGCGCCAGCAGCCAAGATCCTGGTACGGGCAAACTGTTTTTT.

The CDR3 region is CASSLLRTVETQYF. The CDR3 DNA sequence: TGTGCCAGCAGTTTACTTCGGACAGTCGAGACCCAGTACTTC. The V call is TRBV28, the J call TRBJ2-5; TRBD1 might be the D (6 bases). This CDR3 has 14 amino acids. Trimming removed 2 bases at V and 5 bases at J, with 12 bases between. Germline CDR1 MDHEN, CDR2 SYDVKM. The full variable domain, in which reference TRBV28 and TRBJ2-5 provide the parts outside the CDR3, is DVKVTQSSRYLVKRTGEKVFLECVQDMDHENMFWYRQDPGLGLRLIYFSYDVKMKEKGDIPEGYSVSREKKERFSLILESASTNQTSMYLCASSLLRTVETQYFGPGTRLLVL.

The chain recombines TRBV12-5 with TRBJ2-1; D assignment may be TRBD1 or TRBD2 (5 bases each). V was cut by 2 bases and J by 2 bases, with 16 bases left in between. This CDR3 comprises 17 residues. Germline V gives CDR1 LGHNT, CDR2 FRNRAP. The CDR3 region is CASGLSLVGTAYNEQFF. The DNA of the CDR3 is TGTGCTAGTGGTTTGTCTCTTGTCGGGACCGCCTACAATGAGCAGTTCTTC.

The chain combines TRBV5-4 with TRBJ2-2, with D possibly matching TRBD2 (7 bases). V was cut by 2 bases and J by 6 bases, with 11 bases left in between. The germline CDR1 and CDR2 sequences are SGHNT and YYREEE (reference sequence). The length of the CDR3 is 14 residues. The CDR3 here is CASSLGGAAGELFF. In DNA form, the CDR3 reads TGTGCCAGCAGCTTAGGGGGGGCGGCCGGGGAGCTGTTTTTT.

Only one count was recorded for this clone. This chain links TRBV5-4 with TRBJ2-7, with a possible D match to TRBD1 (6 bases). CDR3 length: 15 amino acids. Germline V CDR1 and CDR2: SGHNT, YYREEE (reference sequence). Deletions cut 2 bases from V and 2 bases from J, with 14 bases between. This chain's CDR3 is CASSLGGDPPYEQYF. The CDR3 coding sequence is TGTGCCAGCAGCTTAGGGGGAGACCCCCCCTACGAGCAGTACTTC.

The sample holds one count of this clone. The chain is built from TRBV5-6 and TRBJ1-3; D not certain. The CDR3 is 16 amino acids. Trimming pared 0 bases from V and 0 bases from J, leaving 10 bases between. Germline V gives CDR1 SGHDT, CDR2 YYEEEE. CDR3 sequence: CASSLEGLSSGNTIYF. The CDR3 DNA follows: TGTGCCAGCAGCTTGGAAGGCCTCTCCTCTGGAAACACCATATATTTT.